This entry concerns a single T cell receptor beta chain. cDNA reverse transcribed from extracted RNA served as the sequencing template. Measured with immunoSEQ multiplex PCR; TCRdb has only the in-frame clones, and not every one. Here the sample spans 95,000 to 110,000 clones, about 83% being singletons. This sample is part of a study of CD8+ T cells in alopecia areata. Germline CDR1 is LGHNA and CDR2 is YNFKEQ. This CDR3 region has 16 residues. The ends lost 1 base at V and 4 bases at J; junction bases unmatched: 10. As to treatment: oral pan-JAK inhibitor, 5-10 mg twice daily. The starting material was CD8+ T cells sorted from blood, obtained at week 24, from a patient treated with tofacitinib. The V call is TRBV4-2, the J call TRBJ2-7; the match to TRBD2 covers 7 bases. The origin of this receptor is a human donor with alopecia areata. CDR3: CASSQGGTGGRYEQYF. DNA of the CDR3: TGTGCCAGCAGCCAAGGGGGCACGGGGGGTCGTTACGAGCAGTACTTC.